The present entry profiles one TCR beta chain with its context. As yet, its antigen is unknown. The data derive from a study of shared clonotypes between healthy human individuals. TCRdb keeps only in-frame clones here, not all; method: immunoSEQ multiplex PCR. The sample has roughly 760,000 clones; around 67% are singletons. General observations from the study: Estimated richness values were generally larger in naive subsets than in memory subsets. Between a handful of donors, naive CD4 clonotypes were shared at a level of about 5%.

CDR1 and CDR2 (germline): SEHNR, FQNEAQ (reference sequence). V was clipped by 8 bases and J by 4 bases; unmatched bases: 7. The CDR3 length is 14 residues. Partitioning of CD4+ cells yielded a CD45RA+ naive subset and a CD45RA-negative memory subset. The chain joins TRBV7-9 to TRBJ2-2, with 7 bases fitting TRBD2. The sample taken for sequencing was memory CD4+ T cells sorted from blood. Subset indicated: CD45RA-negative fraction. The origin of this receptor is a woman aged 25 to 45 in good health. CDR3 loop: CASGDGTTTGELFF. In DNA, the CDR3 is TGTGCCAGCGGCGACGGGACTACCACCGGGGAGCTGTTTTTT.